These 25 T cell receptor beta chains were all obtained from the same sample, sequenced in a study of cytomegalovirus exposure and HLA in healthy donors. PCR employed 60 Vbeta and 13 Jbeta primers. Using immunoSEQ multiplex PCR, the repertoire was profiled, and TCRdb retains in-frame clones only, with some absent. The sample lists about 100,000 clones; about 80% were seen once. Sequenced sample: PBMCs. The receptors were gathered from a female donor in good health and CMV-seropositive.

This chain joins TRBV6-5 and TRBJ2-1, with TRBD2 identical over 16 bases. V shed 6 bases, J shed 12 bases, and the junction held 5 bases outside the gene matches. The CDR3 runs 14 residues. From germline, CDR1 is MNHEY and CDR2 SVGAGI. The CDR3 is CASRGTSGGAVQFF. The CDR3 DNA reads as TGTGCCAGCAGGGGGACTAGCGGGGGGGCGGTGCAGTTCTTC.

On this clone itself: One end of the junction does not line up with germline, which may come from a read error. The chain joins TRBV7-7 to TRBJ2-1, with 8 bases aligning to TRBD2. The germline V gene encodes CDR1 SSHAT and CDR2 FNYEAQ (reference sequence). There are 15 residues in the CDR3. CDR3 nucleotides: TGTGCTAGCAGCTTAGCGCCTAGCGGGTACAATGAGCAGTTCTTC. Its protein is CASSLAPSGYNEQFF.

The CDR3 is CASSPYGTGEGRTYEQYF. The CDR3 nucleotides are TGCGCCAGCAGCCCTTACGGGACAGGGGAAGGCAGAACCTACGAGCAGTACTTC. The rearrangement uses TRBV5-1 and TRBJ2-7; 10 bases map to TRBD1. CDR1 is SGHRS and CDR2 is YFSETQ in the germline V gene. Unmatched junction bases numbered 15, after V lost 4 bases and J lost 2 bases. The CDR3 covers 18 residues.

V gene TRBV6-6 combines with J gene TRBJ1-3, with D maybe TRBD1 (6 bases). This CDR3 contains 14 residues. CDR1 and CDR2 (germline): MNHNY, SVGAGI (reference sequence). The germline V and J ends were trimmed by 5 bases and 1 base, with 9 bases remaining between them. CDR3 in amino acids: CASSQQGSGNTIYF. The CDR3 DNA reads as TGTGCCAGCAGTCAACAGGGTTCTGGAAACACCATATATTTT.

This chain's CDR3 is CASARDIYGYTF. In DNA form, the CDR3 reads TGTGCTAGTGCAAGGGACATTTATGGCTACACCTTC. The chain couples TRBV12-5 to TRBJ1-2, with D possibly matching TRBD1 (6 bases). V lost 7 bases to trimming and J lost 5 bases, with 11 bases between them. From germline, CDR1 is LGHNT and CDR2 FRNRAP. The CDR3 contains 12 residues.

The chain recombines TRBV27 with TRBJ2-7, with a possible D match to TRBD1 (6 bases). Germline V gene sequence: CDR1 MNHEY, CDR2 SMNVEV (reference sequence). V was trimmed by 4 bases and J by 0 bases, leaving 13 bases between them. The CDR3 has 15 residues. Here the CDR3 reads CASSSIGGGSYEQYF. The CDR3, as DNA: TGTGCCAGCAGTTCTATAGGGGGTGGCTCCTACGAGCAGTACTTC.

V usage is TRBV5-6 and J usage is TRBJ2-7, with 10 bases that match TRBD1. Per germline, CDR1 SGHDT and CDR2 YYEEEE. With V trimmed by 4 bases and J by 4 bases, 2 bases remained unmatched. This CDR3 spans 13 amino acids. The CDR3 region is CASSRDRGYEQYF. The CDR3, as DNA: TGTGCCAGCAGCCGGGACAGGGGTTACGAGCAGTACTTC.

The genes are TRBV4-2 and TRBJ2-3, with 7 bases lining up with TRBD1. CDR1 and CDR2 from the germline V gene are LGHNA and YNFKEQ. V trimming: 7 bases; J trimming: 2 bases; junction bases outside the gene matches: 6. CDR3 length: 14 residues. This chain's CDR3 is CASTRGQDTDTQYF. The CDR3 coding sequence is TGTGCCAGCACACGAGGACAGGACACAGATACGCAGTATTTT.

A few counts support this clone. The chain recombines TRBV2 with TRBJ1-6, with 7 bases lining up with TRBD1. Germline V lookup: CDR1 SNHLY, CDR2 FYNNEI. The CDR3 has 17 residues. With V trimmed by 2 bases and J by 1 base, 5 bases remained unmatched. CDR3 residues: CASSELRGQSYNSPLHF. CDR3 in DNA: TGTGCCAGCAGTGAACTTAGGGGACAGTCCTATAATTCACCCCTCCACTTT. Full variable domain (rest looked up from reference TRBV2 and TRBJ1-6): EPEVTQTPSHQVTQMGQEVILRCVPISNHLYFYWYRQILGQKVEFLVSFYNNEISEKSEIFDDQFSVERPDGSNFTLKIRSTKLEDSAMYFCASSELRGQSYNSPLHFGNGTRLTVT.

The V and J genes are TRBV7-8 and TRBJ2-7; 12 nucleotides align to TRBD2. V dropped 4 bases and J dropped 5; count of bases not matched to a gene: 15. The CDR3 covers 18 residues. The germline CDR1 and CDR2 sequences are SGHVS and FQNEAQ. The CDR3 DNA reads TGTGCCAGCAGCTCCAACCTCCTAGCGGGAGGGCCGTTGAACGAGCAGTACTTC. It translates to CASSSNLLAGGPLNEQYF.

The rearrangement joins TRBV19 to TRBJ2-7; possibly TRBD2 for D (5 bases). The CDR3 has 12 residues. Germline CDR1 is LNHDA and CDR2 is SQIVND (reference sequence). V was shortened by 0 bases and J by 9 bases, with 9 bases between the two germline ends. CDR3 DNA sequence: TGTGCCAGTAGTATAGATCGGGATGTGCAGTACTTC. Translation: CASSIDRDVQYF.

The CDR3 DNA sequence: TGCAGCGTTGATGGAGTCGGACAGGGGATTTACGAGCAGTACTTC. Amino acid sequence: CSVDGVGQGIYEQYF. The chain is built from TRBV29-1 and TRBJ2-7; 9 nucleotides agree with TRBD1. V gave up 3 bases and J gave up 4 bases; unmatched junction bases: 10. There are 15 residues in the CDR3. Germline V gene sequence: CDR1 SQVTM, CDR2 ANQGSEA.

This clone has just one count. The chain is built from TRBV9 and TRBJ1-1, with 11 bases fitting TRBD1. Germline assignment: CDR1 SGDLS and CDR2 YYNGEE. The CDR3 runs 17 residues. Trimming cost V 1 base and J 10 bases; bases outside gene matches: 15. Here the CDR3 reads CASSVSPSGQGGIRAFF. For the CDR3, the DNA is TGTGCCAGCAGCGTATCACCTTCGGGACAGGGGGGTATAAGAGCTTTCTTT.

The chain combines TRBV5-1 with TRBJ2-1; D possibly corresponds to TRBD2 (6 bases). Germline CDR1 reads SGHRS; CDR2 reads YFSETQ. The CDR3 is 14 amino acids. V gave up 4 bases and J gave up 5 bases, with 13 bases separating them. CDR3 coding DNA: TGCGCCAGCAGCCGACCGGGACTCAACAATGAGCAGTTCTTC. Translating gives CASSRPGLNNEQFF.

The chain has TRBV5-1 and TRBJ1-2; weak D call: TRBD1 (6 bases). The V and J ends lost 5 bases and 4 bases respectively, with 15 bases between them. The CDR3 extends over 14 amino acids. The germline gives CDR1 SGHRS, CDR2 YFSETQ. CDR3 loop: CASRLGPDSYGYTF. Written as DNA, the CDR3 is TGCGCCAGCAGGCTTGGCCCGGACAGCTATGGCTACACCTTC. The whole variable domain, remainder taken from reference TRBV5-1 and TRBJ1-2, is KAGVTQTPRYLIKTRGQQVTLSCSPISGHRSVSWYQQTPGQGLQFLFEYFSETQRNKGNFPGRFSGRQFSNSRSEMNVSTLELGDSALYLCASRLGPDSYGYTFGSGTRLTVV.

The rearrangement uses TRBV10-1 and TRBJ2-3; 8 bases map to TRBD2. Germline V lookup: CDR1 WNHNN, CDR2 SYGVQD (reference sequence). The length of the CDR3 is 15 residues. J lost 5 bases, V lost 4 bases, and 8 bases had no gene match. The DNA for the CDR3 is TGCGCCAGCAGTGGGGCGGGAGGACTCAAAGATACGCAGTATTTT. It yields the protein CASSGAGGLKDTQYF.

This chain joins TRBV30 and TRBJ1-5; 11 nucleotides line up with TRBD1. Trimming at V came to 5 bases and at J to 2 bases, leaving 2 bases not matched to a gene. The CDR3 runs 14 residues. Germline V gene sequence: CDR1 GTSNPN, CDR2 SVGIG (reference sequence). The CDR3 here is CAWGQGAGNQPQHF. Here the CDR3 DNA reads TGTGCCTGGGGACAGGGGGCTGGCAATCAGCCCCAGCATTTT.

Here the CDR3 DNA reads TGCGCCAGCAGCTTGGCGGTCAGGGCACTTAGCGGCTACACCTTC. Its translation is CASSLAVRALSGYTF. The chain has TRBV5-1 and TRBJ1-2, with D possibly TRBD1 on 5 matching bases. Per the germline V gene, CDR1 is SGHRS and CDR2 is YFSETQ. Trimming shortened V by 0 bases and J by 8 bases, and 17 bases separated the two germline ends. CDR3 length equals 15 residues.

The chain employs TRBV2 and TRBJ2-3; 9 bases are a match to TRBD2. The germline gives CDR1 SNHLY, CDR2 FYNNEI. The CDR3 sequence is 17 residues long. J lost 7 bases, V lost 6 bases, and 17 bases had no gene match. CDR3 residues: CASRTRGGIAGVNTQYF. CDR3 sequence (DNA): TGTGCCAGCAGGACCCGTGGGGGAATAGCGGGAGTGAATACGCAGTATTTT. The whole variable domain, remainder taken from reference TRBV2 and TRBJ2-3, is EPEVTQTPSHQVTQMGQEVILRCVPISNHLYFYWYRQILGQKVEFLVSFYNNEISEKSEIFDDQFSVERPDGSNFTLKIRSTKLEDSAMYFCASRTRGGIAGVNTQYFGPGTRLTVL.

A remark on this clone: The identical CDR3 is also encoded by other nucleotide sequences in the sample. V is TRBV15 and J is TRBJ1-1; D gene ambiguous. The CDR3 has 12 amino acids. V was clipped by 1 base and J by 3 bases, with 3 bases between them. The V gene's germline CDR1 is LNHNV and CDR2 YYDKDF (reference sequence). The CDR3 DNA reads TGTGCCACCAGCAGAGCAGACACTGAAGCTTTCTTT. It is translated as CATSRADTEAFF. The full variable domain, in which reference TRBV15 and TRBJ1-1 provide the parts outside the CDR3, is DAMVIQNPRYQVTQFGKPVTLSCSQTLNHNVMYWYQQKSSQAPKLLFHYYDKDFNNEADTPDNFQSRRPNTSFCFLDIRSPGLGDTAMYLCATSRADTEAFFGQGTRLTVV.

CDR3 residues: CASSPVSGNQPQHF. The CDR3 bases are TGTGCCAGCTCACCAGTATCAGGGAATCAGCCCCAGCATTTT. The chain has TRBV18 and TRBJ1-5; possibly TRBD1 for D (5 bases). The ends were cut back, 2 bases at V and 4 bases at J, with 9 bases in the middle. Germline V gene lookup returns CDR1 KGHSH and CDR2 LQKENI. The CDR3 runs to 14 residues.

This sequence joins TRBV18 and TRBJ2-1; D not certain. This CDR3 contains 13 residues. Germline loops: CDR1 KGHSH, CDR2 LQKENI. V shed 6 bases and J shed 4 bases, with 10 bases lying between them. The CDR3 coding sequence is TGTGCCAGCTCCCCCTCCCAGTACAATGAGCAGTTCTTC. Protein sequence: CASSPSQYNEQFF.

In nucleotides, the CDR3 is TGTGCCACCAGCAGAGATACTAGCGGGAGCGAGACCCAGTACTTC. It yields the protein CATSRDTSGSETQYF. This chain uses TRBV15 with TRBJ2-5; 11 nucleotides agree with TRBD2. CDR1 is LNHNV, CDR2 YYDKDF, per germline (reference sequence). This CDR3 has 15 amino acids. Trimming took 0 bases from V and 5 from J; bases not matched to a gene: 2.

This clone was detected only once. The chain links TRBV6-6 to TRBJ2-1; weak D call: TRBD1 (6 bases). The CDR3 runs 13 residues. The V gene lost 2 bases and the J gene lost 7 bases, with 9 bases spanning the gap. Germline loops: CDR1 MNHNY, CDR2 SVGAGI (reference sequence). The CDR3 protein is CASSYLGQNEQFF. CDR3 DNA sequence: TGTGCCAGCAGTTACCTTGGACAGAATGAGCAGTTCTTC.

The rearrangement links TRBV5-4 to TRBJ2-1, with 10 bases identical to TRBD2. CDR3 length: 17 amino acids. Trimming at V came to 4 bases and at J to 6 bases, leaving 13 bases not matched to a gene. Per germline, CDR1 SGHNT and CDR2 YYREEE (reference sequence). The CDR3: CASSRTPGLAGVNEQFF. For the CDR3, the DNA is TGTGCCAGCAGCCGGACCCCTGGGCTAGCGGGAGTCAATGAGCAGTTCTTC.